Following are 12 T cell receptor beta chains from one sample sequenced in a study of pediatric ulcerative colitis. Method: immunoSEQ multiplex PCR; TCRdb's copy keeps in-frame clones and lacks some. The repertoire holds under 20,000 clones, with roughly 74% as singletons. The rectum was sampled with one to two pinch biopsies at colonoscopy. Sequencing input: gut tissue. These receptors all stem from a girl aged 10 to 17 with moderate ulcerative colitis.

In DNA, the CDR3 is TGTGCCAGTAGTATGATACAGGGTGAGCAGTACTTC. This sequence encodes CASSMIQGEQYF. The J gene is TRBJ2-7, the V gene TRBV19; a weak D match, TRBD1 (6 bases). Germline V lookup: CDR1 LNHDA, CDR2 SQIVND (reference sequence). This CDR3 has 12 residues. Trimming shortened V by 3 bases and J by 7 bases, and 10 bases separated the two germline ends.

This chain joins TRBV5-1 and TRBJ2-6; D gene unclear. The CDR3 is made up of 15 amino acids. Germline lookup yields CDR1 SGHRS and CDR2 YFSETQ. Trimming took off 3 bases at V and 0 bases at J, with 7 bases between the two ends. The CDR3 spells CASSSLSSGANVLTF. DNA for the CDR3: TGCGCCAGCAGCTCTCTTAGCTCTGGGGCCAACGTCCTGACTTTC.

Written as DNA, the CDR3 is TGCAGCGTTATCACAGGGGGTCGGACTTTCTTT. Protein product: CSVITGGRTFF. The chain is built from TRBV29-1 and TRBJ1-1; 8 nucleotides match TRBD1. The germline CDR1 and CDR2 sequences are SQVTM and ANQGSEA. Trimming cost V 5 bases and J 12 bases; bases outside gene matches: 8. The CDR3 extends over 11 amino acids.

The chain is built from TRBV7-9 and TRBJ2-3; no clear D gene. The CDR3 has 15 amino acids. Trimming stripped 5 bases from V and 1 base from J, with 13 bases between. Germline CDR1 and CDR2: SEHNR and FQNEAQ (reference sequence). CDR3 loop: CASSPTGGGTDTQYF. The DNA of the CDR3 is TGTGCCAGCAGCCCTACCGGCGGTGGCACAGATACGCAGTATTTT.

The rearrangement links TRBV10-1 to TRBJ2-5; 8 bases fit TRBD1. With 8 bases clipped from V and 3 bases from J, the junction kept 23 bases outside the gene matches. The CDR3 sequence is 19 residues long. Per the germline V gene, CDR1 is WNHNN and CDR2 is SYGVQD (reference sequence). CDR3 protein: CASGKTIQLRQGSEETQYF. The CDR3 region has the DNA TGCGCCAGCGGAAAGACAATCCAACTACGACAGGGGTCGGAAGAGACCCAGTACTTC.

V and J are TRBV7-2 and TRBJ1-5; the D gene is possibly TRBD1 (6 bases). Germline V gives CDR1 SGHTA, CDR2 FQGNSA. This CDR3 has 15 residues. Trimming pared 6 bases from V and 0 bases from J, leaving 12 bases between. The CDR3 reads CASSRTAYSNQPQHF. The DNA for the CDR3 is TGTGCCAGCAGTCGGACAGCTTATAGCAATCAGCCCCAGCATTTT.

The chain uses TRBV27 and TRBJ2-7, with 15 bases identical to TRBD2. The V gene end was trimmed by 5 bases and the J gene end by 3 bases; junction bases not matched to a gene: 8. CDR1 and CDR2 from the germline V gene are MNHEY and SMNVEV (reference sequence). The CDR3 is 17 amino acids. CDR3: CASSPAGTSGRYYEQYF. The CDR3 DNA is TGTGCCAGCAGTCCCGCCGGGACTAGCGGGAGGTACTACGAGCAGTACTTC.

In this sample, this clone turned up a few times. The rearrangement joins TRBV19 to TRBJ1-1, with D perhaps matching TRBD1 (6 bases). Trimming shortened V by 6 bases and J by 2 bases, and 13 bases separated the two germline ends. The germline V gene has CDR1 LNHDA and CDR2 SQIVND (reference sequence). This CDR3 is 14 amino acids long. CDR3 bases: TGTGCCAGTAGCTTCGGGACATCTAACACTGAAGCTTTCTTT. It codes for CASSFGTSNTEAFF. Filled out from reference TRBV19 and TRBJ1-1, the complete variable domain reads DGGITQSPKYLFRKEGQNVTLSCEQNLNHDAMYWYRQDPGQGLRLIYYSQIVNDFQKGDIAEGYSVSREKKESFPLTVTSAQKNPTAFYLCASSFGTSNTEAFFGQGTRLTVV.

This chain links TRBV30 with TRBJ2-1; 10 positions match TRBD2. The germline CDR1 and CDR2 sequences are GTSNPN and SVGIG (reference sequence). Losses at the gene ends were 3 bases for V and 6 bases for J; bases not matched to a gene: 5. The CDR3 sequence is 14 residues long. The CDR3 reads CAWRPSGSGNEQFF. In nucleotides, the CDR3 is TGTGCCTGGAGGCCTAGCGGGAGTGGCAATGAGCAGTTCTTC.

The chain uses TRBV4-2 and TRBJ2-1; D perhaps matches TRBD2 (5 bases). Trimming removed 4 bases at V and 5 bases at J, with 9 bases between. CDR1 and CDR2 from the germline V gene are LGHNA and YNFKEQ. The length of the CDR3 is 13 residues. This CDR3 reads CASSLTTNNEQFF. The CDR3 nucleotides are TGTGCCAGCAGCCTGACTACGAACAATGAGCAGTTCTTC.

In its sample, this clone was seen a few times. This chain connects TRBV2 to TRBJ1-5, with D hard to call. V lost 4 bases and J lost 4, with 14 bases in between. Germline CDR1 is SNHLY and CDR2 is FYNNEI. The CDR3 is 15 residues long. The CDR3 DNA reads TGTGCCAGCAGTGGTCCCCCGAACTGGAATCAGCCCCAGCATTTT. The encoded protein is CASSGPPNWNQPQHF.

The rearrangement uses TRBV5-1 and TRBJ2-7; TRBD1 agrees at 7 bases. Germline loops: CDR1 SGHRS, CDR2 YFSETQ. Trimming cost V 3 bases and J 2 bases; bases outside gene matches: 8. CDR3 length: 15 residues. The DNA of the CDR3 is TGCGCCAGCAGCTCCGGGACAGCAGAAACCTACGAGCAGTACTTC. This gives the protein CASSSGTAETYEQYF.